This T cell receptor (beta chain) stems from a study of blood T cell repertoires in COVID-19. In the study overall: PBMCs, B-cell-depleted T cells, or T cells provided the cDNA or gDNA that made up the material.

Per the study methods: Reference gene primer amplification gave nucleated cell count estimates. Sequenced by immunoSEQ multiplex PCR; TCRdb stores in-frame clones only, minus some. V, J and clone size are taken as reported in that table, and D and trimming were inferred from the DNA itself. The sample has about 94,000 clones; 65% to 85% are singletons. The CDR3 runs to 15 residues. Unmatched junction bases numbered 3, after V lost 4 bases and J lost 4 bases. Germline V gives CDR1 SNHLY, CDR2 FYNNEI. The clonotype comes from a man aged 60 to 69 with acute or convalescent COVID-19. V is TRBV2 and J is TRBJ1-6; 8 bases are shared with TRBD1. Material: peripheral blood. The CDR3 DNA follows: TGTGCCAGCAGTGGGGGACAGGTATATAATTCACCCCTCCACTTT. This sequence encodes CASSGGQVYNSPLHF.